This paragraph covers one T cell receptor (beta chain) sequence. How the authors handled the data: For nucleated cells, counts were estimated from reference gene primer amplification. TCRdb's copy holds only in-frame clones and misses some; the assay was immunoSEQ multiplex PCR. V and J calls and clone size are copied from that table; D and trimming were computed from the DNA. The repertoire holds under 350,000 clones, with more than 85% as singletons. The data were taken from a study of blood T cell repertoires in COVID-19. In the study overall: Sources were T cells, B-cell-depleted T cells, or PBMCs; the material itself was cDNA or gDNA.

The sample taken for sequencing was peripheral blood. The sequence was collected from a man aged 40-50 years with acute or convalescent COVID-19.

CDR3 region: CASSPRLELDTQYF. The DNA of the CDR3 is TGTGCCAGCAGCCCCCGACTAGAGTTAGATACGCAGTATTTT. V usage is TRBV3-1 (or the pseudogene TRBV3-2) and J usage is TRBJ2-3; D may be TRBD2 (6 bases). V was pared by 4 bases and J by 5 bases, with 13 bases between. Germline-derived CDR1 and CDR2 are LGHDT and YNNKEL (reference sequence). This CDR3 spans 14 amino acids.